This T cell receptor beta chain was sequenced in a study of T cells after posttransplantation cyclophosphamide. Trimming left V 0 bases short and J 0 bases short, with 9 bases between. Germline V gene lookup returns CDR1 SGDLS and CDR2 YYNGEE. The CDR3 extends over 15 amino acids. Cyclophosphamide on days +3 and +4 followed busulfan-fludarabine conditioning and a marrow graft. TCRdb's table, derived via immunoSEQ multiplex PCR, lists solely in-frame clones and lacks some. This sample carries approximately 19,000 clones, 87% of them seen once, and the ten largest clones take about 7.3%. Sample: PBMCs, taken after allogeneic stem cell transplant with posttransplant cyclophosphamide. The gene calls are TRBV9 and TRBJ1-1, with D uncertain. This TCR came from a female patient in her 40s who received an allogeneic stem cell transplant from a related donor, was CMV-positive, and had no GVHD. Some T cells may possibly be graft donor cells. The CDR3 nucleotides read TGTGCCAGCAGCGTAGGTGGCCTCATGAACACTGAAGCTTTCTTT. It specifies CASSVGGLMNTEAFF.